Presented here are 15 T cell receptor beta chains from one specimen sequenced in a study of OX40 agonist ivuxolimab in advanced cancers. TCRdb keeps only in-frame clones here, not all; method: immunoSEQ multiplex PCR. The profile covers about 72,000 clones, with over 75% appearing a single time and 5% taken by the ten largest. Sample: CD4+ or CD8+ T cells sorted from blood, taken in a trial of the OX40 agonist ivuxolimab. The receptors shown here come from an adult with an advanced solid tumor such as melanoma, head and neck, liver or kidney cancer.

The J gene is TRBJ1-2, the V gene TRBV6-1; TRBD1 aligns across 10 bases. There are 14 residues in the CDR3. Per germline, CDR1 MNHNS and CDR2 SASEGT. V shed 6 bases and J 5 bases; nucleotides not matched to a gene: 6. This chain's CDR3 is CASRFRDRGYGYTF. CDR3 DNA: TGTGCCAGCAGATTCCGGGACAGGGGATATGGCTACACCTTC.

This clone came up once. The chain is built from TRBV19 and TRBJ1-5, with D unresolved. The CDR3 sequence is 14 residues long. Germline CDR1 LNHDA, CDR2 SQIVND (reference sequence). V gave up 5 bases and J gave up 7 bases, with 15 bases separating them. The CDR3 sequence is CASSPPVRRQPQHF. The CDR3, as DNA: TGTGCCAGTAGTCCCCCCGTCCGCCGGCAGCCCCAGCATTTT. Variable domain in full (rest from reference TRBV19 and TRBJ1-5): DGGITQSPKYLFRKEGQNVTLSCEQNLNHDAMYWYRQDPGQGLRLIYYSQIVNDFQKGDIAEGYSVSREKKESFPLTVTSAQKNPTAFYLCASSPPVRRQPQHFGDGTRLSIL.

The gene calls are TRBV14 and TRBJ2-2; possibly TRBD2 for D (6 bases). This CDR3 is built from 14 residues. Germline values: CDR1 SGHDN, CDR2 FVKESK. The V end lost 10 bases, the J end lost 2 bases, and 14 bases lay between the germline ends. As DNA, the CDR3 is TGTGCCACCAGGACCGGGACTAACACCGGGGAGCTGTTTTTT. Its translation: CATRTGTNTGELFF.

V is TRBV2 and J is TRBJ1-2; D is possibly TRBD1 (5 bases). The CDR3 is 15 amino acids. Germline V gives CDR1 SNHLY, CDR2 FYNNEI. Trimming pared 6 bases from V and 2 bases from J, leaving 16 bases between. CDR3 loop: CASRTGGRGNYGYTF. The CDR3 DNA sequence: TGTGCCAGCAGGACGGGTGGGCGGGGGAACTATGGCTACACCTTC. The full variable domain, rest sourced from reference TRBV2 and TRBJ1-2, is EPEVTQTPSHQVTQMGQEVILRCVPISNHLYFYWYRQILGQKVEFLVSFYNNEISEKSEIFDDQFSVERPDGSNFTLKIRSTKLEDSAMYFCASRTGGRGNYGYTFGSGTRLTVV.

The chain combines TRBV11-2 with TRBJ1-5; no firm D call. The CDR3 has 14 amino acids. Germline CDR1 SGHAT, CDR2 FQNNGV. Deletions cut 1 base from V and 1 base from J, with 5 bases between. CDR3 protein: CASSLGGSNQPQHF. CDR3 sequence (DNA): TGTGCCAGCAGCTTAGGAGGCAGCAATCAGCCCCAGCATTTT.

The rearrangement links TRBV7-2 to TRBJ2-7, with no clear D. The germline gives CDR1 SGHTA, CDR2 FQGNSA. Trimming removed 2 bases at V and 3 bases at J, with 11 bases between. The CDR3 covers 14 residues. The CDR3 sequence: CASSLTALGYEQYF. For the CDR3, the DNA is TGTGCCAGCAGCTTAACAGCGTTGGGCTACGAGCAGTACTTC.

This clone was seen only a few times. The V and J genes are TRBV7-6 and TRBJ1-1, with D uncertain. Trimming removed 5 bases from V and 5 bases from J, with 9 bases in between. The germline V gene encodes CDR1 SGHVS and CDR2 FNYEAQ. The CDR3 covers 12 residues. The CDR3 DNA follows: TGTGCCAGCAGCCGAAGGAGTACTGAAGCTTTCTTT. Its protein product is CASSRRSTEAFF. Filled out from reference TRBV7-6 and TRBJ1-1, the complete variable domain reads GAGVSQSPRYKVTKRGQDVALRCDPISGHVSLYWYRQALGQGPEFLTYFNYEAQQDKSGLPNDRFSAERPEGSISTLTIQRTEQRDSAMYRCASSRRSTEAFFGQGTRLTVV.

The chain has TRBV7-2 and TRBJ2-1; 10 bases match TRBD1. The CDR3 length is 13 residues. V dropped 4 bases and J dropped 7; count of bases not matched to a gene: 1. In germline, CDR1 is SGHTA, CDR2 FQGNSA. The CDR3 region is CASSWGQGNEQFF. CDR3 in DNA: TGTGCCAGCAGCTGGGGACAGGGGAATGAGCAGTTCTTC.

The chain employs TRBV19 and TRBJ1-4; D possibly corresponds to TRBD1 (6 bases). V shed 5 bases and J shed 7 bases, with 14 bases lying between them. This CDR3 contains 14 residues. Germline lookup yields CDR1 LNHDA and CDR2 SQIVND (reference sequence). CDR3 protein: CASSLWGLGEKLFF. The CDR3 DNA is TGTGCCAGTAGTCTGTGGGGGCTAGGTGAAAAACTGTTTTTT.

The CDR3: CASRGEGTQPQHF. CDR3 sequence (DNA): TGTGCCAGCAGGGGTGAGGGTACCCAGCCCCAGCATTTT. The V and J genes are TRBV2 and TRBJ1-5, with D uncertain. CDR1 and CDR2 (germline): SNHLY, FYNNEI. CDR3 size: 13 residues. Trimming took off 6 bases at V and 7 bases at J, with 13 bases between the two ends.

V usage is TRBV10-1 and J usage is TRBJ2-1, with D possibly being TRBD2 (5 bases). The CDR3 loop spans 15 amino acids. V gave up 5 bases and J gave up 6 bases, with 17 bases separating them. Germline V gives CDR1 WNHNN, CDR2 SYGVQD (reference sequence). CDR3 amino acids: CASSFPGKNCNEQFF. The CDR3 coding sequence is TGCGCCAGCAGTTTTCCGGGGAAGAATTGCAATGAGCAGTTCTTC.

The V call is TRBV18, the J call TRBJ1-3; D unclear. CDR1 and CDR2 from the germline V gene are KGHSH and LQKENI. Deletions cut 2 bases from V and 0 bases from J, with 8 bases between. CDR3 length: 15 amino acids. The DNA of the CDR3 is TGTGCCAGCTCACCAACCAGGAGCTCTGGAAACACCATATATTTT. Translation: CASSPTRSSGNTIYF.

V and J are TRBV6-1 and TRBJ1-1; the match to TRBD1 covers 7 bases. Germline V gives CDR1 MNHNS, CDR2 SASEGT. V lost 2 bases and J lost 5; bases outside the gene matches: 8. The CDR3 covers 15 residues. The CDR3 is CASSERTGGRTEAFF. CDR3 DNA: TGTGCCAGCAGTGAAAGGACAGGCGGGAGAACTGAAGCTTTCTTT.

The V and J genes are TRBV27 and TRBJ2-1; no clear D. CDR1 and CDR2 from the germline V gene are MNHEY and SMNVEV (reference sequence). CDR3 length: 16 residues. Trimming shortened V by 3 bases and J by 6 bases, and 18 bases separated the two germline ends. The CDR3 sequence: CASSFHVLATGNEQFF. The CDR3, as DNA: TGTGCCAGCAGTTTTCACGTACTTGCCACTGGCAATGAGCAGTTCTTC.

The rearrangement joins TRBV11-3 to TRBJ2-1; D possibly corresponds to TRBD2 (6 bases). The germline gives CDR1 SGHNT, CDR2 YENEEA. CDR3 length equals 15 residues. The V end lost 2 bases, the J end lost 5 bases, and 13 bases lay between the germline ends. The chain's CDR3 is CASSLLASTDNEQFF. The CDR3 DNA follows: TGTGCCAGCAGCTTACTAGCGTCTACCGACAATGAGCAGTTCTTC.